This T cell receptor beta chain comes out of a study of T cells in Graves' hyperthyroidism and ophthalmopathy. Looking at the study overall: Peripheral blood was drawn at first diagnosis, prior to all treatment. Points from the study as a whole: The model's output predicted ophthalmopathy at a median of approximately 6.5 months prior to onset.

V lost 1 base and J 0 bases, leaving 9 bases between the germline ends. The CDR3 contains 15 residues. Germline values: CDR1 PRHDT, CDR2 FYEKMQ (reference sequence). From RNA transcripts, TCR beta CDR3 regions were amplified. When the TCR CDR3 underwent first-round RT-PCR, the HTBI primer set was used. TCRdb re-derived calls from the multiplex PCR reads in MiXCR, one entry per CDR3 protein. This sample has approximately 420,000 distinct CDR3 sequences, with about an eighth found just once. Across 18 months, stable Graves' hyperthyroidism was marked by no progression to ophthalmopathy. Every diagnosis used clinical symptoms, serum thyroxine and TRAb, thyroid ultrasound and orbital computed tomography. With respect to this clonotype: Antigen unknown.

This receptor was identified in a woman aged 18-35 years with Graves' hyperthyroidism. This sequence joins TRBV13 and TRBJ1-1; a possible D gene is TRBD1 (5 bases). The material sequenced was blood. This chain's CDR3 is CASSLEGNMNTEAFF. CDR3 nucleotides: TGTGCCAGCAGCTTAGAGGGGAACATGAACACTGAAGCTTTCTTT.